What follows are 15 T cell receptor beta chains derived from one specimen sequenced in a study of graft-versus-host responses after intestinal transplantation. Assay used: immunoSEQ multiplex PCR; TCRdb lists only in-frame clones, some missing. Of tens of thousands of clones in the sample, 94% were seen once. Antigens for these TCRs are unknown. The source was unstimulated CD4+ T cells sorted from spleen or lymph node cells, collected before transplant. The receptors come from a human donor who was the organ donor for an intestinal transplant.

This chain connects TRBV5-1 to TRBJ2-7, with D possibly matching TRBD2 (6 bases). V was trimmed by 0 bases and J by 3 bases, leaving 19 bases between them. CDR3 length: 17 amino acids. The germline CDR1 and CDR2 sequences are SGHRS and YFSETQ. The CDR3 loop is CASSLAEEGRSLYEQYF. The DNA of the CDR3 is TGCGCCAGCAGCTTGGCCGAGGAGGGACGGTCGCTCTACGAGCAGTACTTC.

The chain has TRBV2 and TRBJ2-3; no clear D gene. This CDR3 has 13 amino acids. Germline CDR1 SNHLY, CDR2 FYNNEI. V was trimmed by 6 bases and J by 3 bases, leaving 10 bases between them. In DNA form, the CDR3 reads TGTGCCAGCAGACCCTCCGGGACAGATACGCAGTATTTT. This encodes CASRPSGTDTQYF.

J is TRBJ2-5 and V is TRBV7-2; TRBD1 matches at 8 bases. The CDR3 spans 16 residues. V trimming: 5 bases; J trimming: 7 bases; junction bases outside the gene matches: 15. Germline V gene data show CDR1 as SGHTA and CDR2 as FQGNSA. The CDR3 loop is CASSPIGQGNGGTQYF. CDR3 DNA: TGTGCCAGCAGCCCAATCGGACAGGGCAATGGAGGGACCCAGTACTTC.

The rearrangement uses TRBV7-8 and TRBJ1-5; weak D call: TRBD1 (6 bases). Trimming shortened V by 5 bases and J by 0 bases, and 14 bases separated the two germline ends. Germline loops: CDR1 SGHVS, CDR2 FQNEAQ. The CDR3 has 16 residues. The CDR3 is CASSQGTSNSNQPQHF. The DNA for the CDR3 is TGTGCCAGCAGCCAAGGGACATCCAATAGCAATCAGCCCCAGCATTTT.

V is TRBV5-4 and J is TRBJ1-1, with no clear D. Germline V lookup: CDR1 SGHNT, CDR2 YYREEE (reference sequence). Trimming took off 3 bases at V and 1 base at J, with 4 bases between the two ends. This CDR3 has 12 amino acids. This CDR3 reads CASSSSNTEAFF. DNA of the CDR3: TGTGCCAGCAGCTCCTCGAACACTGAAGCTTTCTTT. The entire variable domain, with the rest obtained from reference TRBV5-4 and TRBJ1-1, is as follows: ETGVTQSPTHLIKTRGQQVTLRCSSQSGHNTVSWYQQALGQGPQFIFQYYREEENGRGNFPPRFSGLQFPNYSSELNVNALELDDSALYLCASSSSNTEAFFGQGTRLTVV.

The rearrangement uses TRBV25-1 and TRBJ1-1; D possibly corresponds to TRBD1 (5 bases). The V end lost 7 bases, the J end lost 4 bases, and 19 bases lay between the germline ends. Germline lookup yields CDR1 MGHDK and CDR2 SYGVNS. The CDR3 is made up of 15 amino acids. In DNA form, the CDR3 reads TGTGCCAGCAAACAGGCCGGGGGGTCGGGCACTGAAGCTTTCTTT. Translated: CASKQAGGSGTEAFF.

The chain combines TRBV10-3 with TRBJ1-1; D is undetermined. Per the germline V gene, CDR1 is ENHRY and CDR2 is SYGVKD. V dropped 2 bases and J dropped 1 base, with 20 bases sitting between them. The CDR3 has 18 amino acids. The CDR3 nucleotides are TGTGCCATCAGTGAGCTCCTAGGGCCCGGCCCAGCGAACACTGAAGCTTTCTTT. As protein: CAISELLGPGPANTEAFF.

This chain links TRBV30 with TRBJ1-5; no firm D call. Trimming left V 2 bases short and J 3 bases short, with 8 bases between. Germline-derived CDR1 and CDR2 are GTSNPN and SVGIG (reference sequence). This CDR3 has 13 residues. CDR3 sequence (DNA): TGTGCCTGGAGTAAGGCAGTCAATCAGCCCCAGCATTTT. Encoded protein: CAWSKAVNQPQHF. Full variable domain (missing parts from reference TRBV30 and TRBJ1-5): SQTIHQWPATLVQPVGSPLSLECTVEGTSNPNLYWYRQAAGRGLQLLFYSVGIGQISSEVPQNLSASRPQDRQFILSSKKLLLSDSGFYLCAWSKAVNQPQHFGDGTRLSIL.

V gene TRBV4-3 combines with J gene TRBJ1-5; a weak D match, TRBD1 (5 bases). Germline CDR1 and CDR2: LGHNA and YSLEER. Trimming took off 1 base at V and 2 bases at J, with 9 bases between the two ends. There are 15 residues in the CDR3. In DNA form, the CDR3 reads TGCGCCAGCAGCCAAGCGACAGCAGGCAATCAGCCCCAGCATTTT. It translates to CASSQATAGNQPQHF.

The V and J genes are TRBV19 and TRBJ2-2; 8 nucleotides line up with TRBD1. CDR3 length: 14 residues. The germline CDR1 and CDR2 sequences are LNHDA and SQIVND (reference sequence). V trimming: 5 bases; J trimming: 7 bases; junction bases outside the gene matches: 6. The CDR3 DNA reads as TGTGCCAGTAGTTCACGGGACAGGAGCGGGGAGCTGTTTTTT. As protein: CASSSRDRSGELFF.

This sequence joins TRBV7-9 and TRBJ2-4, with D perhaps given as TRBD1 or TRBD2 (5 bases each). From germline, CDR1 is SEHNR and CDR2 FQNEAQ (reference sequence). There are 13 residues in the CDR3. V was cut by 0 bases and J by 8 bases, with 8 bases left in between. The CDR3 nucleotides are TGTGCCAGCAGCTTAGCAGGGACGGACATTCAGTACTTC. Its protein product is CASSLAGTDIQYF.

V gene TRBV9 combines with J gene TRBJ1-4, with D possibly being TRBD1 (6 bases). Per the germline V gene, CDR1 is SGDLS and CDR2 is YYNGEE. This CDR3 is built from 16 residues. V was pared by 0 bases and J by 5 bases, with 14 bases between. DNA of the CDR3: TGTGCCAGCAGCGTAGGTTCAAGGGGGACCAATGAAAAACTGTTTTTT. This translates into CASSVGSRGTNEKLFF.

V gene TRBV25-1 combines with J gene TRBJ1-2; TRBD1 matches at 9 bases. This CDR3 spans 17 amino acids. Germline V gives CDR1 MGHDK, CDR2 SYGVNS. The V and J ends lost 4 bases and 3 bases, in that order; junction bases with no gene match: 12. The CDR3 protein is CASSVLGQGPGDYGYTF. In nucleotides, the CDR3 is TGTGCCAGCAGTGTCCTGGGACAGGGCCCGGGAGACTATGGCTACACCTTC.

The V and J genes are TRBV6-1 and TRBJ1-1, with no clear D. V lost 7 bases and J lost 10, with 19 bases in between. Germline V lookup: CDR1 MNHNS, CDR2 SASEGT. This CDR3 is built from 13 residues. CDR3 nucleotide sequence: TGTGCCAGCACCCGTGGGTTAGGTAAAGGAGCTTTCTTT. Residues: CASTRGLGKGAFF.

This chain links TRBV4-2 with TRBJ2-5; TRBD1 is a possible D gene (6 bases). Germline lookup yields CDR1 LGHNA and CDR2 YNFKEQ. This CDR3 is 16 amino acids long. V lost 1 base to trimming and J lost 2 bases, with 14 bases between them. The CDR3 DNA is TGTGCCAGCAGCCAAGTAGGCAGGGGACCGCAAGAGACCCAGTACTTC. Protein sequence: CASSQVGRGPQETQYF.